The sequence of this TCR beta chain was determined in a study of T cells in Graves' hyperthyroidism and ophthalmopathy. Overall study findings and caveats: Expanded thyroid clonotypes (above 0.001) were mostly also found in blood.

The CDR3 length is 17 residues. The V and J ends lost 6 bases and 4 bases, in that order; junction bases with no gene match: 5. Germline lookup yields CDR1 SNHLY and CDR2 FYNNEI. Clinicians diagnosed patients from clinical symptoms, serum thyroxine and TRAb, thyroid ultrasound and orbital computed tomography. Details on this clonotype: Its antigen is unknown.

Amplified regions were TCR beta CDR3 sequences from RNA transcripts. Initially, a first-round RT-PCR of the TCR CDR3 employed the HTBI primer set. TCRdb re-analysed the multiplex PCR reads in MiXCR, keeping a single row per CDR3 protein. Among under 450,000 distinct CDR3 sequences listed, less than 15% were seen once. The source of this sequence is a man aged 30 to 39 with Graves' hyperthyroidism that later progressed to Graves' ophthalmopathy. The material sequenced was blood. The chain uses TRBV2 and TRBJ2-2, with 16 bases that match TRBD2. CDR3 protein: CASSPGTSGGATGELFF. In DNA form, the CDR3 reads TGTGCCAGCAGCCCCGGGACTAGCGGGGGGGCCACCGGGGAGCTGTTTTTT.